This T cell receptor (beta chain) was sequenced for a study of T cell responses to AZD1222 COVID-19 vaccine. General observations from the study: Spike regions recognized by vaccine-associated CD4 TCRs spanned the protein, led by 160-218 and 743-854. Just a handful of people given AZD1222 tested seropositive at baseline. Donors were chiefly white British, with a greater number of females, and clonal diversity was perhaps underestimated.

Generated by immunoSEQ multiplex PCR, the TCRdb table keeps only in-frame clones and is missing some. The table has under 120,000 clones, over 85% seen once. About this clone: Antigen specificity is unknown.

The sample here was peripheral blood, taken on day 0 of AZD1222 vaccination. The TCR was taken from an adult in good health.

The CDR3 region has the DNA TGTGCCAGCAGCTGGCAGGGGGCCTACAATGAGCAGTTCTTC. It codes for CASSWQGAYNEQFF. V is TRBV11-1 and J is TRBJ2-1, with 7 bases that match TRBD1. V shed 4 bases and J 2 bases; nucleotides not matched to a gene: 2. The CDR3 extends over 14 amino acids. CDR1 and CDR2 from the germline V gene are SGHAT and FQDESV (reference sequence).